The present T cell receptor (beta chain) was sequenced within a study of PD-L1 blockade in urothelial cancer. Overall study: Patients previously received 0 to 3 chemotherapy regimens.

Here immunoSEQ multiplex PCR was the method, and the copy in TCRdb shows in-frame clones only, minus some. This table has under 35,000 clones, about 89% appearing once. The CDR3 covers 11 residues. The V gene's germline CDR1 is SEHNR and CDR2 FQNEAQ (reference sequence). Deletions cut 5 bases from V and 6 bases from J, with 4 bases between. The rearrangement links TRBV7-9 to TRBJ1-4, with no clear D. Here the sequenced sample was PBMCs, taken around atezolizumab (anti-PD-L1) treatment. The TCR sequence derives from a man aged 45-65 years with urothelial cancer. The CDR3 region is CASSPDEKLFF. The CDR3 nucleotides are TGTGCCAGCAGCCCGGATGAAAAACTGTTTTTT.